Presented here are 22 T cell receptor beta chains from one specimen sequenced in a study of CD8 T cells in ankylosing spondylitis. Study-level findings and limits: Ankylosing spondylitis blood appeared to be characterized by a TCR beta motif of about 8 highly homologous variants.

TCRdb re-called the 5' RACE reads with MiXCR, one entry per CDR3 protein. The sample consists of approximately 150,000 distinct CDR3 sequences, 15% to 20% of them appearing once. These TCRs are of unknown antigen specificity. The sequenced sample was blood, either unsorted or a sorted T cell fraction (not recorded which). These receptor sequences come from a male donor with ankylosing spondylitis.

The CDR3 DNA reads as TGTGCCAGCAGCTTAGGAGGGGTTTGGTCCGGGGAGCTGTTTTTT. This encodes CASSLGGVWSGELFF. The rearrangement links TRBV5-5 to TRBJ2-2; a weak D match, TRBD2 (6 bases). The germline V gene encodes CDR1 SGHKS and CDR2 YYEKEE (reference sequence). V lost 2 bases, J lost 6 bases, and 14 bases lay in between. There are 15 residues in the CDR3.

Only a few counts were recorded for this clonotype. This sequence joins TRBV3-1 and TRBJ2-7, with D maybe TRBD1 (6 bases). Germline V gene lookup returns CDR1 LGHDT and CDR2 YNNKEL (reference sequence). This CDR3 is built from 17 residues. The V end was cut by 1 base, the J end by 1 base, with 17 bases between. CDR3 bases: TGTGCCAGCAGCCAAGGATGGGGACAACTCATTTCCTACGAGCAGTACTTC. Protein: CASSQGWGQLISYEQYF.

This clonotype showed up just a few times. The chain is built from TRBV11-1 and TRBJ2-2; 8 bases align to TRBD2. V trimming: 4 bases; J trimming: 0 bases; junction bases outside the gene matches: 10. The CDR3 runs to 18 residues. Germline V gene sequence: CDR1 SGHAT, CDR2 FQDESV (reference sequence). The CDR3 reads CASSSTSGEYANTGELFF. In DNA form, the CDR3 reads TGTGCCAGCAGCTCTACTAGCGGTGAATACGCGAACACCGGGGAGCTGTTTTTT.

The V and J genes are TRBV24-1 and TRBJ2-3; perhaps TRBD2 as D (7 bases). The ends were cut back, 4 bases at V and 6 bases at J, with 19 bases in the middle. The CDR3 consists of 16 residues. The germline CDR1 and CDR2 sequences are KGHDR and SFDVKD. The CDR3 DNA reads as TGTGCCACCAGTGACACCGGCCAGGGGAGGGGCGATACGCAGTATTTT. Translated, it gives CATSDTGQGRGDTQYF.

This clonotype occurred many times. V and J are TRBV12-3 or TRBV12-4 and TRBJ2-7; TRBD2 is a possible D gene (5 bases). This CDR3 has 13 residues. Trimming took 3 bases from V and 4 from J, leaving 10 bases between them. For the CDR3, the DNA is TGTGCCAGCAGTTTCGCGGGCCAATACGAGCAGTACTTC. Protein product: CASSFAGQYEQYF.

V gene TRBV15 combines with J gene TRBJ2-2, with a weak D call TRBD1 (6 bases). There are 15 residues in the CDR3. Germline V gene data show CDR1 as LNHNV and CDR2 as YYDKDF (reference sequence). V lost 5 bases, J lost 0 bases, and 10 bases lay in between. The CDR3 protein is CATSRRGANTGELFF. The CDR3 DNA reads TGTGCCACCAGCCGCAGGGGAGCGAACACCGGGGAGCTGTTTTTT.

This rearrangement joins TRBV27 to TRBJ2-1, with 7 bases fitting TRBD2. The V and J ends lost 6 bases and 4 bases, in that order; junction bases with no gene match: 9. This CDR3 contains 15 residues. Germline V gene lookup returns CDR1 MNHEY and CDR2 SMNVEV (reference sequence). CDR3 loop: CASSPAGVGYNEQFF. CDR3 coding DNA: TGTGCCAGCAGCCCCGCGGGAGTAGGGTACAATGAGCAGTTCTTC.

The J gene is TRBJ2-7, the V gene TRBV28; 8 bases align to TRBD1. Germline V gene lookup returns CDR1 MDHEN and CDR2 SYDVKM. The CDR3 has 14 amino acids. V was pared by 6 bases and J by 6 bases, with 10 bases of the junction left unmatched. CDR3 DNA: TGTGCCAGCAGCCTGGTAGGACAGGGAGGCGAGCAGTACTTC. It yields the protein CASSLVGQGGEQYF.

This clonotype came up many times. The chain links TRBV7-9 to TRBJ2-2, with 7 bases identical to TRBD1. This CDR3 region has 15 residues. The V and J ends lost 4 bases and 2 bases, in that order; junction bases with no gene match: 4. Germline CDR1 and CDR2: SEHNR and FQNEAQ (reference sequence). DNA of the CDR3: TGTGCCAGCAGCTCCAGACAGGGAAACACCGGGGAGCTGTTTTTT. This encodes CASSSRQGNTGELFF. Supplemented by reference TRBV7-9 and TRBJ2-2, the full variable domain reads DTGVSQNPRHKITKRGQNVTFRCDPISEHNRLYWYRQTLGQGPEFLTYFQNEAQLEKSRLLSDRFSAERPKGSFSTLEIQRTEQGDSAMYLCASSSRQGNTGELFFGEGSRLTVL.

The CDR3 DNA reads as TGTGCCAGCAGTTTAGGGAGCCAATACGAGCAGTACTTC. Translated, it gives CASSLGSQYEQYF. The chain combines TRBV27 with TRBJ2-7; D perhaps matches TRBD2 (5 bases). Germline V gene lookup returns CDR1 MNHEY and CDR2 SMNVEV (reference sequence). The CDR3 has 13 residues. The V end was cut by 2 bases, the J end by 4 bases, with 9 bases between.

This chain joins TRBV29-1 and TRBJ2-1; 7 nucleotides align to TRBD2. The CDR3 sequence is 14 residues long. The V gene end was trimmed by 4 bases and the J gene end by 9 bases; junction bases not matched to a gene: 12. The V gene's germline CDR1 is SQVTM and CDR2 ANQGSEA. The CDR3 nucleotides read TGCAGCGTTGTTGGGGGGAGGGCCTCCCGTGAGCAGTTCTTC. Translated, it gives CSVVGGRASREQFF.

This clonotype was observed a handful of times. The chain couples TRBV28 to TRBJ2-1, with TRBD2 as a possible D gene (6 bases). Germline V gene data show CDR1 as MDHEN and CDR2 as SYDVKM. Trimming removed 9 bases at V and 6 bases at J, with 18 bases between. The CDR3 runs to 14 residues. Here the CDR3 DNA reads TGTGCCAGTACTCGGGGGACCGGAGTCAATGAGCAGTTCTTC. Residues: CASTRGTGVNEQFF.

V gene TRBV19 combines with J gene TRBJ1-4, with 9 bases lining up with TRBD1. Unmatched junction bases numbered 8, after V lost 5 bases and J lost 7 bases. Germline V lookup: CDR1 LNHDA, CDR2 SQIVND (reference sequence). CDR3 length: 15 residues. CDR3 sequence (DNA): TGTGCCAGTAGTCCGACGGGGGACAGGGTTGAAAAACTGTTTTTT. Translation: CASSPTGDRVEKLFF.

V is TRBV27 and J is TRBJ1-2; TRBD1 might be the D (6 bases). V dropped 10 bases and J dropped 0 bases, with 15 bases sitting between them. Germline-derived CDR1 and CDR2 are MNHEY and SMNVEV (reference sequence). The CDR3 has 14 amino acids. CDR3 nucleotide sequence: TGTGCCACCAAGAGGGGGGCAGCTAACTATGGCTACACCTTC. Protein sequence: CATKRGAANYGYTF.

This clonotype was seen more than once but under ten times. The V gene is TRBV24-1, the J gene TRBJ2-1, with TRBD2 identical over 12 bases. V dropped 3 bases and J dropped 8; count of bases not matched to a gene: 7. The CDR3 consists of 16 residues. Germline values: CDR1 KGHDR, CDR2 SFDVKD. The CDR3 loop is CATSDLRTSGIYEQFF. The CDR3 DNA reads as TGTGCCACCAGTGATCTCCGGACTAGCGGGATCTATGAGCAGTTCTTC.

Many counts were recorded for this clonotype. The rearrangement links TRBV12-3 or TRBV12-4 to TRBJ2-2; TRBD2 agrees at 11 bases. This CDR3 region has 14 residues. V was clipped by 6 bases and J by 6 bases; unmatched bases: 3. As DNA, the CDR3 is TGTGCCAGCAGGACTAGCGGGATCCCCGGGGAGCTGTTTTTT. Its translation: CASRTSGIPGELFF.

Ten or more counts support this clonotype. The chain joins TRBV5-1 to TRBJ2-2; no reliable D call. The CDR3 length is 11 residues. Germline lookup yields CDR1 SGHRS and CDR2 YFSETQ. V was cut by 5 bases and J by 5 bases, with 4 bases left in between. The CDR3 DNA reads TGCGCCAGCAGTTGGACCGGGGAGCTGTTTTTT. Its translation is CASSWTGELFF. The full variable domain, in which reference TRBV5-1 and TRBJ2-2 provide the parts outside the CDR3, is KAGVTQTPRYLIKTRGQQVTLSCSPISGHRSVSWYQQTPGQGLQFLFEYFSETQRNKGNFPGRFSGRQFSNSRSEMNVSTLELGDSALYLCASSWTGELFFGEGSRLTVL.

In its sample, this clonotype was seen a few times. DNA of the CDR3: TGTGCCAGAGGGGGAATCACAGGAGCCTACGAGCAGTACTTC. As protein: CARGGITGAYEQYF. The chain combines TRBV2 with TRBJ2-7, with D maybe TRBD1 (6 bases). The V end was cut by 9 bases, the J end by 2 bases, with 17 bases between. The CDR3 contains 14 residues. CDR1 and CDR2 (germline): SNHLY, FYNNEI. The complete variable domain, with remaining parts taken from reference TRBV2 and TRBJ2-7, reads EPEVTQTPSHQVTQMGQEVILRCVPISNHLYFYWYRQILGQKVEFLVSFYNNEISEKSEIFDDQFSVERPDGSNFTLKIRSTKLEDSAMYFCARGGITGAYEQYFGPGTRLTVT.

The CDR3 sequence: CASSPAILLAGGNYSYNEQFF. DNA of the CDR3: TGTGCCAGCTCACCTGCTATATTACTAGCGGGAGGTAACTACTCCTACAATGAGCAGTTCTTC. The chain carries TRBV18 and TRBJ2-1, with TRBD2 identical over 12 bases. Unmatched junction bases numbered 15, after V lost 3 bases and J lost 0 bases. The CDR3 has 21 amino acids. Germline CDR1 reads KGHSH; CDR2 reads LQKENI.

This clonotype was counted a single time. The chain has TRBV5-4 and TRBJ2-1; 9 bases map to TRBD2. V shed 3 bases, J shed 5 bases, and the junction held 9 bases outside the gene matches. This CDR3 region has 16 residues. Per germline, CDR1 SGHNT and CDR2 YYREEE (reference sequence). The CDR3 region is CASSSNLAGVNNEQFF. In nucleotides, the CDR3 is TGTGCCAGCAGCTCGAATTTAGCGGGAGTTAACAATGAGCAGTTCTTC.

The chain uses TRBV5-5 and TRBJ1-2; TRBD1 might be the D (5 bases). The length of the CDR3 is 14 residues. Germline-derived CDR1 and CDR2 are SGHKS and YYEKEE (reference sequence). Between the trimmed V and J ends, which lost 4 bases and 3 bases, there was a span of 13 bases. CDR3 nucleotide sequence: TGTGCCAGCAGCATGGACCTAGGGGACTATGGCTACACCTTC. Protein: CASSMDLGDYGYTF.

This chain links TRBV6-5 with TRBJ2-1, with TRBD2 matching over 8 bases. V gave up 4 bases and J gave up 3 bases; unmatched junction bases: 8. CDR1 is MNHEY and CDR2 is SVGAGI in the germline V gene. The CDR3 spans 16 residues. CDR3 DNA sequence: TGTGCCAGCAGTTTGGGTGGTAGCGGGATCTACAATGAGCAGTTCTTC. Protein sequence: CASSLGGSGIYNEQFF.